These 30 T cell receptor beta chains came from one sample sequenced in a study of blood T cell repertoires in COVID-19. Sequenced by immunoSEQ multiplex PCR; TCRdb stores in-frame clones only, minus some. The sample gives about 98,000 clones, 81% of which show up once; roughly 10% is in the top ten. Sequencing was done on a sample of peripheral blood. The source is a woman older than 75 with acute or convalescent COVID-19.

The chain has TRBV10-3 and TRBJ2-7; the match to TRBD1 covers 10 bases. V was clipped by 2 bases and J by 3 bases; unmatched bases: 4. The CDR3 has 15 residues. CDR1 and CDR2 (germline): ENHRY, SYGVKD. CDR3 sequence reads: CAISEPGQGIYEQYV. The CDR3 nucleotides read TGTGCCATCAGTGAGCCGGGACAGGGGATCTACGAGCAGTACGTC.

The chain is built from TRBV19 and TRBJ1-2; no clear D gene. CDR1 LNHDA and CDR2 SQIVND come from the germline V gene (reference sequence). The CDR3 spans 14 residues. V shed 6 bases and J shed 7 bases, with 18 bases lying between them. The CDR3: CASSLDPQAGGYTF. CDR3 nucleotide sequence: TGTGCCAGTAGCCTAGACCCCCAGGCGGGTGGCTACACCTTC.

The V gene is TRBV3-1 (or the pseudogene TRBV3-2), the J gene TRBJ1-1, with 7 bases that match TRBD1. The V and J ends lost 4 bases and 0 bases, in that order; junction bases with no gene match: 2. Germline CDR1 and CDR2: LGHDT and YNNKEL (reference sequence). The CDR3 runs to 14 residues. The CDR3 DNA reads TGTGCCAGCAGCCGGACAGGCCTGAACACTGAAGCTTTCTTT. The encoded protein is CASSRTGLNTEAFF.

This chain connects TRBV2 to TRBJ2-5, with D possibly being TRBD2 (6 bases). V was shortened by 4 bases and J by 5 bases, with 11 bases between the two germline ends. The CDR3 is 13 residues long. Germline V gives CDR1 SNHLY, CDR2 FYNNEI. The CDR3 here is CASSGAGRETQYF. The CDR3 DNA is TGTGCCAGCAGTGGGGCAGGGAGGGAGACCCAGTACTTC.

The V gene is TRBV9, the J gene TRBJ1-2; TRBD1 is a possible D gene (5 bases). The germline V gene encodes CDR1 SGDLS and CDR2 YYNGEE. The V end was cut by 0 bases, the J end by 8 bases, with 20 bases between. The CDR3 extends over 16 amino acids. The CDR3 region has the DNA TGTGCCAGCAGCGTAGGGAAGGGGCGGATTCCTATAGGCTACACCTTC. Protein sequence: CASSVGKGRIPIGYTF.

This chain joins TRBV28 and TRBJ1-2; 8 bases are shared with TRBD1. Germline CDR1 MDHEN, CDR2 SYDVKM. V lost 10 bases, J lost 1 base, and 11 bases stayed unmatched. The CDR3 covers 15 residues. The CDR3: CATSSPGQVNYGYTF. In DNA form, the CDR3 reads TGTGCCACCTCCTCTCCGGGACAGGTTAACTATGGCTACACCTTC.

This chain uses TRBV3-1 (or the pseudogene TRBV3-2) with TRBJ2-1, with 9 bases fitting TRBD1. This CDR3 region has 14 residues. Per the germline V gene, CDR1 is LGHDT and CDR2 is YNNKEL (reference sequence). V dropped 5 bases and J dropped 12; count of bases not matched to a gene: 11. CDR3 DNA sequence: TGTGCCAGCAGCTCGCGGGACAGGGAAGGGGCGCAGTTCTTC. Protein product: CASSSRDREGAQFF.

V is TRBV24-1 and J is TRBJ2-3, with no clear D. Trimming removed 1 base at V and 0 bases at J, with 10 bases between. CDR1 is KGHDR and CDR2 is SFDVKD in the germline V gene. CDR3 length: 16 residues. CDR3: CATSDFPRTSTDTQYF. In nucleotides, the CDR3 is TGTGCCACCAGTGATTTCCCCAGAACCAGCACAGATACGCAGTATTTT.

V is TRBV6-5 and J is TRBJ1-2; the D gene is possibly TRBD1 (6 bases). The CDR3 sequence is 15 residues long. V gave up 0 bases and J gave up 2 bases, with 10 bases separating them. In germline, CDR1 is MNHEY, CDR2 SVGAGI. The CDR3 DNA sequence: TGTGCCAGCAGTTACTCCCCGGGACAAAACTATGGCTACACCTTC. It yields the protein CASSYSPGQNYGYTF.

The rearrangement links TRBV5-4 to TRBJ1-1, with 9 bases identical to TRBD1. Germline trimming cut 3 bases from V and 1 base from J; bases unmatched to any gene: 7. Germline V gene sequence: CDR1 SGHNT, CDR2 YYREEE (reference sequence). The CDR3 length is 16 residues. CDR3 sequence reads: CASSSKPGQGNTEAFF. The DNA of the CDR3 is TGTGCCAGCAGCTCGAAACCGGGACAGGGGAACACTGAAGCTTTCTTT.

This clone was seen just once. The CDR3 DNA sequence: TGCGCCAGCAGCTTGGACAGTTTGAGTCAGCCCCAGCATTTT. It encodes CASSLDSLSQPQHF. The chain combines TRBV5-1 with TRBJ1-5; D uncertain. CDR1 and CDR2 from the germline V gene are SGHRS and YFSETQ. This CDR3 is 14 amino acids long. V shed 0 bases and J shed 6 bases, with 10 bases lying between them.

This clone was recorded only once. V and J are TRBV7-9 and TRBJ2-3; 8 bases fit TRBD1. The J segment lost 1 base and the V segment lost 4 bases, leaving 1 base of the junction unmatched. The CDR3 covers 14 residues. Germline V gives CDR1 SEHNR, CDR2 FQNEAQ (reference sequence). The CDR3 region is CASSSGQGTDTQYF. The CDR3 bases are TGTGCCAGCAGCTCGGGACAGGGCACAGATACGCAGTATTTT.

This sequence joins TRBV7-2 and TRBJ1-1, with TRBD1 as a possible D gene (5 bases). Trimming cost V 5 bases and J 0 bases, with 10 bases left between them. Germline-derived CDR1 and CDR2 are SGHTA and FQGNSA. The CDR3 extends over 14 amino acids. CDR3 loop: CASSPDTLNTEAFF. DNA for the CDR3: TGTGCCAGCAGCCCGGACACTTTGAACACTGAAGCTTTCTTT.

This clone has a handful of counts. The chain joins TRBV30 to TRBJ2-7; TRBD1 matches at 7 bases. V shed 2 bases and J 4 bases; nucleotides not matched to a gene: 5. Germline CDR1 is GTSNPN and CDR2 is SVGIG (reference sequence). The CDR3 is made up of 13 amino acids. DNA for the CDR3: TGTGCCTGGAGTCCGGGACAGCCTTACGAGCAGTACTTC. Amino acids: CAWSPGQPYEQYF.

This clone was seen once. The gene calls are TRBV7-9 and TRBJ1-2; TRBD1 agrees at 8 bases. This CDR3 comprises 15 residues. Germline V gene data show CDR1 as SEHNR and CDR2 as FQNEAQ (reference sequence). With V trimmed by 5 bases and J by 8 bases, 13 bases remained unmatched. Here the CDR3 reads CASSTMGQAREGYTF. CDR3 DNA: TGTGCCAGCAGCACTATGGGACAGGCTCGGGAGGGCTACACCTTC.

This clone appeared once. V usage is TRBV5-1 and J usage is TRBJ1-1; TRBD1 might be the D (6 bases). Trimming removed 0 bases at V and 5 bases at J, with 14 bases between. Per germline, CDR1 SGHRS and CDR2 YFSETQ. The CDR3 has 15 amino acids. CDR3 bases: TGCGCCAGCAGCTTGGAGGCTGGGGGCGCGACTGAAGCTTTCTTT. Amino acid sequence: CASSLEAGGATEAFF.

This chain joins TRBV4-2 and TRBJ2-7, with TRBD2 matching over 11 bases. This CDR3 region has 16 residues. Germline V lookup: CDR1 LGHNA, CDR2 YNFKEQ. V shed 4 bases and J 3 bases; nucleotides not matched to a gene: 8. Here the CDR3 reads CASSPSRGTSGYEQYF. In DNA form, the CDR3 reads TGTGCCAGCAGCCCGTCGAGGGGGACTAGCGGCTACGAGCAGTACTTC.

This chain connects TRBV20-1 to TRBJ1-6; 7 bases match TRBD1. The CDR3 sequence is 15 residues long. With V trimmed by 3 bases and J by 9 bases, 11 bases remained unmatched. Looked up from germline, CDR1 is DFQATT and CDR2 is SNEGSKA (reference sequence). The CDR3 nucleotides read TGCAGTGCTAGTCTCTCCGGGACAGAATCTTCACCCCTCCACTTT. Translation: CSASLSGTESSPLHF.

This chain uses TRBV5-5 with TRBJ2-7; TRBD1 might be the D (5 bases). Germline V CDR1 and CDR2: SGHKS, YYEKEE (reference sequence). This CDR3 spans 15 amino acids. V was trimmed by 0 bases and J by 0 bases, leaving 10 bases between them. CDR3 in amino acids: CASSLAGSSSYEQYF. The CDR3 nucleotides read TGTGCCAGCAGCTTGGCAGGGTCCAGCTCCTACGAGCAGTACTTC.

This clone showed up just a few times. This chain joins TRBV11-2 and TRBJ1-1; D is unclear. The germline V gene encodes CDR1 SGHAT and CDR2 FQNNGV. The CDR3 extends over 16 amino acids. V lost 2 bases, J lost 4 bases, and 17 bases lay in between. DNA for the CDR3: TGTGCCAGCAGCTTAAGGTTTTGGCGGGGAGTCACTGAAGCTTTCTTT. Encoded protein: CASSLRFWRGVTEAFF.

The chain's CDR3 is CASRRDMHSPLHF. The CDR3, as DNA: TGTGCCAGCAGAAGGGACATGCATTCACCCCTCCACTTT. The J gene is TRBJ1-6, the V gene TRBV6-5; TRBD1 is a possible D gene (6 bases). The V gene's germline CDR1 is MNHEY and CDR2 SVGAGI. This CDR3 is built from 13 residues. Trimming left V 6 bases short and J 8 bases short, with 11 bases between.

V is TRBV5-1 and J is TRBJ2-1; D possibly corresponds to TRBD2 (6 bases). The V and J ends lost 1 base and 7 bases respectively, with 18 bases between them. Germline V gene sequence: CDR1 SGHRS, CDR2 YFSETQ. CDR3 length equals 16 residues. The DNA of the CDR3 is TGCGCCAGCAGCTTGTTGCGCGGGGACCCTTGGAATGAGCAGTTCTTC. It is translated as CASSLLRGDPWNEQFF.

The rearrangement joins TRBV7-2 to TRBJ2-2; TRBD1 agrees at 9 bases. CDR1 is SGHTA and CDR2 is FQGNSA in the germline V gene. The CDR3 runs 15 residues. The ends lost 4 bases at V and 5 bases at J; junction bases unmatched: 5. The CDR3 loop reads CASSSGQGRTGELFF. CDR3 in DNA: TGTGCCAGCAGCTCGGGACAGGGTCGGACCGGGGAGCTGTTTTTT.

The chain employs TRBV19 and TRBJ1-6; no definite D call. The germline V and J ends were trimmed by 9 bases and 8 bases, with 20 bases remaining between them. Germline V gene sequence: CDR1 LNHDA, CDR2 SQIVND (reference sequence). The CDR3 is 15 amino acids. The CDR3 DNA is TGTGCCAGCTCTAACCCCGGACGCGGGGATTCACCCCTCCACTTT. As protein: CASSNPGRGDSPLHF.

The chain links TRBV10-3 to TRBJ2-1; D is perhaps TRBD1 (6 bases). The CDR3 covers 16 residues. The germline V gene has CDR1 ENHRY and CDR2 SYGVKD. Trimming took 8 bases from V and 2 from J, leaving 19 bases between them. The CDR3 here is CAIAPPSRGTYNEQFF. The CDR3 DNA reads TGTGCCATCGCCCCTCCCAGCAGGGGTACCTACAATGAGCAGTTCTTC.

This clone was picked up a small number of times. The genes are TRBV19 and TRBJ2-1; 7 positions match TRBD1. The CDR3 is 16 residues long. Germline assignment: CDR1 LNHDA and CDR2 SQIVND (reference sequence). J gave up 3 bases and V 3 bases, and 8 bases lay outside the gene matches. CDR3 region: CASSIPGQQSYNEQFF. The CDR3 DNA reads TGTGCCAGTAGTATCCCGGGACAGCAAAGCTACAATGAGCAGTTCTTC.

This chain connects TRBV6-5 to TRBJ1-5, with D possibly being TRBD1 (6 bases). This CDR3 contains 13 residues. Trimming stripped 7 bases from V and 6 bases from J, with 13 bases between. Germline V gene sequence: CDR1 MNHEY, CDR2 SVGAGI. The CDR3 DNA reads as TGTGCCAGCACGGGACAAGACATTCAGCCCCAGCATTTT. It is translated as CASTGQDIQPQHF.

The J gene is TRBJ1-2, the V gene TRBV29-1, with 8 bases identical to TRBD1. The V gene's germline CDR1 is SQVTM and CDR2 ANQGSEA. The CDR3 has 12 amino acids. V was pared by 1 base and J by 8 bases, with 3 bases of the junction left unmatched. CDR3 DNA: TGCAGCGTTGAAGGGGCAGGGGGCGGCTACACCTTC. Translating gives CSVEGAGGGYTF.

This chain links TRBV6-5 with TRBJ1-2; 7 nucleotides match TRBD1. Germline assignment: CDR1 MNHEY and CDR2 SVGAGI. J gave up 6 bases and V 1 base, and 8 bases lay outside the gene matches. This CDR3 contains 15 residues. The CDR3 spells CASSYWTGTVNGYTF. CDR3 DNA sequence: TGTGCCAGCAGTTACTGGACCGGGACAGTTAATGGCTACACCTTC.

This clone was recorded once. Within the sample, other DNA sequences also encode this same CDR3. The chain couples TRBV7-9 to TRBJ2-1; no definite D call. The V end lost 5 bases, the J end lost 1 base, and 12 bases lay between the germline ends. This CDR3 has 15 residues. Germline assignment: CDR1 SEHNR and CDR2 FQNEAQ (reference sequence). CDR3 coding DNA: TGTGCCAGCAGCCTGCGAGGCCCTTCCTACAATGAGCAGTTCTTC. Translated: CASSLRGPSYNEQFF.